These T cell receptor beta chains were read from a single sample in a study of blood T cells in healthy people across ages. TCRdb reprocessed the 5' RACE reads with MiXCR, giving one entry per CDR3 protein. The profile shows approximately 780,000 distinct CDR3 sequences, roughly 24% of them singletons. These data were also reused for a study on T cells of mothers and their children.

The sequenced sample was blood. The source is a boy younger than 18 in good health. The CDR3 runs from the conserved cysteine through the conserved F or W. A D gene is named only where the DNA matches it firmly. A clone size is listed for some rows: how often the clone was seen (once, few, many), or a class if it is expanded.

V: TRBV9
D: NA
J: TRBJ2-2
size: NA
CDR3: CASSVEGRALAGELFF
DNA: TGTGCCAGCAGCGTCGAGGGCCGGGCCCTCGCCGGGGAGCTGTTTTTT

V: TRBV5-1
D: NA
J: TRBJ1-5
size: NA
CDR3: CASSLAAGANQPQHF
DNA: TGCGCCAGCAGCTTGGCGGCAGGGGCCAATCAGCCCCAGCATTTT

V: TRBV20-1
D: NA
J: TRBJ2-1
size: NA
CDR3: CSARTTPPYNEQFF
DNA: TGCAGTGCGCGGACCACCCCTCCCTACAATGAGCAGTTCTTC

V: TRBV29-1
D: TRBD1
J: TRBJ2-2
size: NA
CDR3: CSVEGRTGLGELFF
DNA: TGCAGCGTTGAAGGCCGGACAGGGCTCGGGGAGCTGTTTTTT

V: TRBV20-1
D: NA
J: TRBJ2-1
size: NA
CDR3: CSARDLLESSYNEQFF
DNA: TGCAGTGCTAGAGACCTACTAGAATCTTCCTACAATGAGCAGTTCTTC

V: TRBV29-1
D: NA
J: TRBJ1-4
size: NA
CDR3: CSVEASGNEELFF
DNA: TGCAGCGTTGAAGCTTCGGGGAATGAAGAACTGTTTTTT

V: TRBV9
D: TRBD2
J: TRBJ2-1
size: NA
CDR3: CASSAAGSATGEQFF
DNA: TGTGCCAGCAGCGCAGCGGGGTCAGCGACTGGTGAGCAGTTCTTC

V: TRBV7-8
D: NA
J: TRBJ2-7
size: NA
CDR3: CASSQGGEGEQYF
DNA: TGTGCCAGCAGCCAAGGGGGGGAGGGCGAGCAGTACTTC

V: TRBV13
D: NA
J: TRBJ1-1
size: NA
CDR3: CASSPTRNTEAFF
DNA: TGTGCCAGCAGCCCCACCCGGAACACTGAAGCTTTCTTT

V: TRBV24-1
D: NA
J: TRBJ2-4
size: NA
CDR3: CATSDLPGVAKNIQYF
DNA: TGTGCCACCAGTGATTTGCCGGGGGTAGCCAAAAACATTCAGTACTTC

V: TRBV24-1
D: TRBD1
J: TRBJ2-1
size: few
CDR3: CATSPGTGDCSYNEQFF
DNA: TGTGCCACCAGTCCGGGGACAGGCGACTGCTCCTACAATGAGCAGTTCTTC

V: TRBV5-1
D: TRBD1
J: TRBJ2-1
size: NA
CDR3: CASSPTHPGTGTYEQFF
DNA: TGCGCCAGCAGCCCTACACACCCCGGGACAGGGACCTATGAGCAGTTCTTC

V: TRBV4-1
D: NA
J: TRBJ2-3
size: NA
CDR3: CASSQEGVGTDTQYF
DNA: TGCGCCAGCAGCCAAGAGGGGGTCGGCACAGATACGCAGTATTTT

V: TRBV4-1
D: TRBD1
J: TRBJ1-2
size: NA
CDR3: CASSHIPGQGDYGYTF
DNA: TGCGCCAGCAGCCACATCCCGGGACAGGGTGACTATGGCTACACCTTC

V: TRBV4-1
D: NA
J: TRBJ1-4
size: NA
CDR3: CASSQAGTRNEKLFF
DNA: TGCGCCAGCAGCCAAGCAGGGACACGGAATGAAAAACTGTTTTTT

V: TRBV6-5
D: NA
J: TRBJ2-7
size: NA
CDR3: CASRATSGRSYEQYF
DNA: TGTGCCAGCAGGGCCACAAGCGGTAGGTCCTACGAGCAGTACTTC

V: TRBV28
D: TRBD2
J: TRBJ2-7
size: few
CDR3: CASSSNGLAGYEQYF
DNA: TGTGCCAGCAGTTCCAATGGGCTAGCGGGCTACGAGCAGTACTTC

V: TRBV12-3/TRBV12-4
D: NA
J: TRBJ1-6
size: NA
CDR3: CASSPGSLANSPLHF
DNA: TGTGCCAGCAGTCCAGGGTCCCTGGCTAATTCACCCCTCCACTTT

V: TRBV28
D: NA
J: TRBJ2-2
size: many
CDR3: CASSLGRSTGELFF
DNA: TGTGCCAGCAGCTTGGGTAGGAGCACCGGGGAGCTGTTTTTT

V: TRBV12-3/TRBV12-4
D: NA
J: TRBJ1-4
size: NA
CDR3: CASSTDSGEKLFF
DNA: TGTGCCAGCAGTACCGACAGCGGTGAAAAACTGTTTTTT

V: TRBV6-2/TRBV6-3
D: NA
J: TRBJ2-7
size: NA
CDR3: CASSSPLHYEQYF
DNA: TGTGCCAGCAGTTCCCCGTTACATTACGAGCAGTACTTC

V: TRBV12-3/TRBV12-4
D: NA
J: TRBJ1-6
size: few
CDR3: CASSFEWDNSPLHF
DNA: TGTGCCAGCAGTTTTGAATGGGATAATTCACCCCTCCACTTT

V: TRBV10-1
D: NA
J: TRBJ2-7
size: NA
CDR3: CASRSLTLDYEQYF
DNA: TGCGCCAGCAGATCCCTGACTCTCGACTACGAGCAGTACTTC

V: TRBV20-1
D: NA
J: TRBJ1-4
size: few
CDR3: CSARPGSTNEKLFF
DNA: TGCAGTGCTAGGCCAGGGTCAACTAATGAAAAACTGTTTTTT

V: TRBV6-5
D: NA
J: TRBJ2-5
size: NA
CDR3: CTSSYSGAGVGQETQYF
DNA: TGTACCAGCAGTTACTCGGGAGCAGGGGTGGGACAAGAGACCCAGTACTTC

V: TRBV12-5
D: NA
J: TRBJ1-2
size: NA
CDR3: CASGLELVANYGYTF
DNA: TGTGCTAGTGGTTTGGAGTTAGTTGCTAACTATGGCTACACCTTC

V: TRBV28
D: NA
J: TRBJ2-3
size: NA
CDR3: CASSMLRDTQYF
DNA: TGTGCCAGCAGCATGCTTAGAGATACGCAGTATTTT

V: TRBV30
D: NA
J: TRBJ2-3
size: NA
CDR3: CAWAGLTDTQYF
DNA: TGTGCCTGGGCTGGGCTGACAGATACGCAGTATTTT

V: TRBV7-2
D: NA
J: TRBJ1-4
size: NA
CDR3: CASSPVGGSATNEKLFF
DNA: TGTGCCAGCAGCCCAGTCGGGGGCAGTGCAACTAATGAAAAACTGTTTTTT

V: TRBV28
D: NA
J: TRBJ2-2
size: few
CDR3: CASSLTSRNTGELFF
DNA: TGTGCCAGCAGTTTAACTAGCCGGAACACCGGGGAGCTGTTTTTT

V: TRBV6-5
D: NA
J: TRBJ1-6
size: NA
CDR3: CASSVVGGLYNSPLHF
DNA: TGTGCCAGCAGTGTCGTGGGGGGCCTCTATAATTCACCACTCCACTTT

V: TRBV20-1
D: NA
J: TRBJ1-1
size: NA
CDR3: CSASPEHLNTEAFF
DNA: TGCAGTGCTAGTCCGGAACATTTGAACACTGAAGCTTTCTTT

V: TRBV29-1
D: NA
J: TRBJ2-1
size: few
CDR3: CSGRTGTNYNEQFF
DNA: TGCAGCGGTCGTACGGGGACGAACTACAATGAGCAGTTCTTC

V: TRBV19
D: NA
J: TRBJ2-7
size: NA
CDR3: CASRPGSGTSEQYF
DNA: TGTGCCAGTAGGCCAGGGAGTGGGACCTCCGAGCAGTACTTC

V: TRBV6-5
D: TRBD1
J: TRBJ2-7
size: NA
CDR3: CASTGDRGDEQYF
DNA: TGTGCCAGCACCGGGGACAGGGGTGACGAGCAGTACTTC

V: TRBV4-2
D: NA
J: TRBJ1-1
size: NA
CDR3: CASSQDDSLGLMNTEAFF
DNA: TGTGCCAGCAGCCAAGATGACAGCCTAGGACTAATGAACACTGAAGCTTTCTTT

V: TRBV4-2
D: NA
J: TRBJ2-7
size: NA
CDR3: CASSQDSGRDYEQYF
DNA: TGTGCCAGCAGCCAAGATTCGGGCAGAGACTACGAGCAGTACTTC

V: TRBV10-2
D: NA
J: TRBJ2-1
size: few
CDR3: CASGVYNEQFF
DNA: TGCGCCAGCGGAGTCTACAATGAGCAGTTCTTC

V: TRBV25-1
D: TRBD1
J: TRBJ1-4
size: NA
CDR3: CASQATGSNEKLFF
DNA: TGTGCCAGTCAAGCGACAGGGTCTAATGAAAAACTGTTTTTT

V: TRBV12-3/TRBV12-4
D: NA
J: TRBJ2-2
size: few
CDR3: CASSRRTGRGSPGELFF
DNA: TGTGCCAGCAGTCGTAGGACAGGGAGGGGGTCACCCGGGGAGCTGTTTTTT

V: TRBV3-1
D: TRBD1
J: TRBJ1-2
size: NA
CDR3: CASTRDRGRFGYIF
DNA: TGTGCCAGCACCAGGGACAGGGGGCGCTTTGGCTACATCTTC

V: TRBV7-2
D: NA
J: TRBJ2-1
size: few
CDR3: CASSGEISYNEQFF
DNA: TGTGCCAGCAGCGGGGAGATCTCCTACAATGAGCAGTTCTTC

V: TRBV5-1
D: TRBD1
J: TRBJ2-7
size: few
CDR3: CASRQGDSYEQYF
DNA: TGCGCCAGCCGACAGGGGGACTCCTACGAGCAGTACTTC

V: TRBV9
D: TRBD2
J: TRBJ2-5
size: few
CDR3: CASSVVGTSGQETQYF
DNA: TGTGCCAGCAGCGTAGTCGGGACTAGCGGCCAAGAGACCCAGTACTTC

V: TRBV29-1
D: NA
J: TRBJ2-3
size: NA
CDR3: CSVNKDSYLELYF
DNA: TGCAGCGTAAATAAGGACAGTTATCTTGAGCTGTATTTT

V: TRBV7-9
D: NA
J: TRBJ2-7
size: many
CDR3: CASSSSHEQYF
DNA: TGTGCCAGCAGCTCCAGCCACGAGCAGTACTTC

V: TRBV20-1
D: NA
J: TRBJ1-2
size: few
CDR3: CSAREGGTDLYGHTF
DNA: TGCAGTGCCAGAGAGGGGGGCACCGACCTCTATGGCCACACCTTC

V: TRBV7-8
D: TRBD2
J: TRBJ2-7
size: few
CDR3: CASSSGGLYYEQYF
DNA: TGTGCCAGTAGTAGCGGGGGATTATATTACGAGCAGTACTTC

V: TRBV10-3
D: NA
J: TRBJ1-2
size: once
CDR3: CAIRGGPSNYGYTF
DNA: TGTGCCATTCGCGGGGGCCCCTCAAACTATGGCTACACCTTC

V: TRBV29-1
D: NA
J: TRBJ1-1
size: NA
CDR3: CSVEDWGLLNTEAFF
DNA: TGCAGCGTTGAAGATTGGGGCCTCCTGAACACTGAAGCTTTCTTT

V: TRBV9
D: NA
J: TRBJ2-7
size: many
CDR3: CASSVAIAGPGVYEQYF
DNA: TGTGCCAGCAGCGTAGCCATAGCCGGACCCGGGGTCTACGAGCAGTACTTC

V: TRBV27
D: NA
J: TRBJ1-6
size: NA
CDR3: CASSLRGSSPLHF
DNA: TGTGCCAGCAGTTTGCGGGGGTCTTCACCCCTCCACTTT

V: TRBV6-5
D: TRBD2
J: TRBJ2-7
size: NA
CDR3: CASSYGGGGDLSYEQYF
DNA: TGTGCCAGCAGCTACGGGGGTGGGGGGGATCTCTCCTACGAGCAGTACTTC

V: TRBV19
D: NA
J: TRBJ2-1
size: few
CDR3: CASTLRAGDNEQFF
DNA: TGTGCCAGTACCCTGAGGGCAGGGGACAATGAGCAGTTCTTC

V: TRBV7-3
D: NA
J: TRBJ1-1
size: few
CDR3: CASSFMTLQGNTEAFF
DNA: TGTGCCAGCAGCTTTATGACGCTTCAGGGAAACACTGAAGCTTTCTTT

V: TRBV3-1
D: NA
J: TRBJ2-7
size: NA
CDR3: CASSLPGYHEQYF
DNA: TGTGCCAGCAGCCTCCCAGGGTACCACGAGCAGTACTTC

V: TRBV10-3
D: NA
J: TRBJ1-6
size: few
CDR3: CAISRDNYNSPLHF
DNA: TGTGCCATCAGCCGGGACAACTATAATTCACCCCTCCACTTT

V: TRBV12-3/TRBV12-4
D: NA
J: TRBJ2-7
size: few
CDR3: CASRLTSTSYEQYF
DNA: TGTGCCAGCAGACTGACATCCACCTCCTACGAGCAGTACTTC

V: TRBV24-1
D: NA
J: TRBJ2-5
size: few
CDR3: CATASGSETQYF
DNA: TGTGCCACCGCGTCTGGGTCGGAGACCCAGTACTTC

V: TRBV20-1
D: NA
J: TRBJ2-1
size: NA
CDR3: CSAGGESSYNEQFF
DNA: TGCAGTGCCGGAGGGGAGAGCTCCTACAATGAGCAGTTCTTC